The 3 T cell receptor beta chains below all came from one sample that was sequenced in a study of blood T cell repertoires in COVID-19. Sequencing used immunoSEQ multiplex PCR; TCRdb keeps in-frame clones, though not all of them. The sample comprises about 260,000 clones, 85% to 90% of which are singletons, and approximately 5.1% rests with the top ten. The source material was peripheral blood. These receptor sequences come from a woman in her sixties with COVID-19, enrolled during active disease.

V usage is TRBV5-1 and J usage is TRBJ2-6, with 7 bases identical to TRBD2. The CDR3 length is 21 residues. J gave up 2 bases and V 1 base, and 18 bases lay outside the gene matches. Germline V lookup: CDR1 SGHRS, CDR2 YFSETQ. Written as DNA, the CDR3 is TGCGCCAGCAGCTTGTCGAGCGGGATAGGATGGGTCTCGCCTGGGGCCAACGTCCTGACTTTC. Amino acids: CASSLSSGIGWVSPGANVLTF.

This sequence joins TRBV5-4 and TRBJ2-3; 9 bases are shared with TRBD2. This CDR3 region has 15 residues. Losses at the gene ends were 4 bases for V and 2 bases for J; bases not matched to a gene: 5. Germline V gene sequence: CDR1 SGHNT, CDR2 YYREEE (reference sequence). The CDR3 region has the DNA TGTGCCAGCAGCAAGGGACTAGCAGTCACAGATACGCAGTATTTT. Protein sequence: CASSKGLAVTDTQYF. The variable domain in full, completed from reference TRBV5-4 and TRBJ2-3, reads ETGVTQSPTHLIKTRGQQVTLRCSSQSGHNTVSWYQQALGQGPQFIFQYYREEENGRGNFPPRFSGLQFPNYSSELNVNALELDDSALYLCASSKGLAVTDTQYFGPGTRLTVL.

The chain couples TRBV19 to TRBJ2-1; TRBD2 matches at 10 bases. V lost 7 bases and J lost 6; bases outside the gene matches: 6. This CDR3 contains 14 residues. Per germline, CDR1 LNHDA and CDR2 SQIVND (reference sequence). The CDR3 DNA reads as TGTGCCAGTATGCGGACTAGCGGCCTCAATGAGCAGTTCTTC. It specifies CASMRTSGLNEQFF.